A selection of T cell receptor beta chains follows, all from one sample in a study of blood T cell repertoires in COVID-19. Using immunoSEQ multiplex PCR, the repertoire was profiled, and TCRdb retains in-frame clones only, with some absent. Among more than 20,000 clones listed, 60% to 85% were seen once. Input material: peripheral blood. The receptor source for this set is an older man with active or convalescent COVID-19. CDR3s include the opening cysteine and the closing phenylalanine or tryptophan. Each record gives: CDR3 DNA, CDR3 protein, D gene, V gene, J gene, CDR3 length, clone size. A D gene is named only where the DNA matches it firmly. Size values are once, few and many counts, or a class for expanded clones, and some rows have none.

DNA: TGCGCCAGCAGCCAAGAACACAAAGCTAACTATGGCTACACCTTC
CDR3: CASSQEHKANYGYTF
D: -
V: TRBV4-3
J: TRBJ1-2
length: 15
size: -

DNA: TGTGCCAGCAGTCTCGGACTGCTCTATGGCTACACCTTC
CDR3: CASSLGLLYGYTF
D: -
V: TRBV12-3/TRBV12-4
J: TRBJ1-2
length: 13
size: -

DNA: TGTGCCAGCTCCCCTACTAGCGGGAGGAACAATGAGCAGTTCTTC
CDR3: CASSPTSGRNNEQFF
D: TRBD2
V: TRBV18
J: TRBJ2-1
length: 15
size: -

DNA: TGTGCCAGCAGCTCAACATTTAACTATGGCTACACCTTC
CDR3: CASSSTFNYGYTF
D: -
V: TRBV6-2/TRBV6-3
J: TRBJ1-2
length: 13
size: -

DNA: TGTGCCAGCAGGGGGACTAGCGGCCGGGGCTCCTACAATGAGCAGTTCTTC
CDR3: CASRGTSGRGSYNEQFF
D: TRBD2
V: TRBV7-2
J: TRBJ2-1
length: 17
size: -

DNA: TGTGCCAGTAGTATGAGCGGGGGGTGGAACGAGCAGTACTTC
CDR3: CASSMSGGWNEQYF
D: TRBD2
V: TRBV19
J: TRBJ2-7
length: 14
size: once

DNA: TGTGCCAGCAGTTCTAGCGGGGGAGGCACAGATACGCAGTATTTT
CDR3: CASSSSGGGTDTQYF
D: TRBD2
V: TRBV7-9
J: TRBJ2-3
length: 15
size: few

DNA: TGTGCCAGCAGCGTAGTATTGGAGCTCAGAGGAGGCTACACCTTC
CDR3: CASSVVLELRGGYTF
D: -
V: TRBV9
J: TRBJ1-2
length: 15
size: -

DNA: TGTGCCAGCAGACCCGACTCGAATCAGCCCCAGCATTTT
CDR3: CASRPDSNQPQHF
D: -
V: TRBV6-6
J: TRBJ1-5
length: 13
size: -

DNA: TGTGCCAGCAGCTATCTCAGGGGTGGGTCACCCCTCCACTTT
CDR3: CASSYLRGGSPLHF
D: -
V: TRBV5-6
J: TRBJ1-6
length: 14
size: -

DNA: TGTGCCAGCAGTGAATTTCGAGAAGCCGGGGAGCTGTTTTTT
CDR3: CASSEFREAGELFF
D: -
V: TRBV2
J: TRBJ2-2
length: 14
size: once

DNA: TGTGCCAGCAGTCCCCTAGGATCTCACTCCTACGAGCAGTACTTC
CDR3: CASSPLGSHSYEQYF
D: -
V: TRBV28
J: TRBJ2-7
length: 15
size: -

DNA: TGTGCCAGTAGTATAGCCGGGACAGGGGGCTATCAGCCCCAGCATTTT
CDR3: CASSIAGTGGYQPQHF
D: TRBD1
V: TRBV19
J: TRBJ1-5
length: 16
size: -

DNA: TGTGCCACCAGAGGACAGGGGTTGACAGATACGCAGTATTTT
CDR3: CATRGQGLTDTQYF
D: TRBD1
V: TRBV24-1
J: TRBJ2-3
length: 14
size: -

DNA: TGTGCCTCAGGGGACGAGGTATACAATCAGCCCCAGCATTTT
CDR3: CASGDEVYNQPQHF
D: -
V: TRBV19
J: TRBJ1-5
length: 14
size: few

DNA: TGTGCCAGCAGCCAAGGGGTTACTAGCTTGGATGCCCACGAGCAGTACTTC
CDR3: CASSQGVTSLDAHEQYF
D: -
V: TRBV14
J: TRBJ2-7
length: 17
size: -

DNA: TGTGCCATCAGTGACCCTAGCGGGAGATGGGACACCGGGGAGCTGTTTTTT
CDR3: CAISDPSGRWDTGELFF
D: TRBD2
V: TRBV10-3
J: TRBJ2-2
length: 17
size: -

DNA: TGTGCCAGCAGCATGGACAGGGGGTTGGAGACCCAGTACTTC
CDR3: CASSMDRGLETQYF
D: TRBD1
V: TRBV11-1
J: TRBJ2-5
length: 14
size: -

DNA: TGTGCCAGCAGTCTTAGGAACTATGCGGGAGATACGCAGTATTTT
CDR3: CASSLRNYAGDTQYF
D: -
V: TRBV11-2
J: TRBJ2-3
length: 15
size: -

DNA: TGTGCCAGCAGCTTTCGGACTACGAACCGGGAGCTGTTTTTT
CDR3: CASSFRTTNRELFF
D: -
V: TRBV7-2
J: TRBJ2-2
length: 14
size: -

DNA: TGTGCCACCCGGGACATTCGGCGGGGCACAGATACGCAGTATTTT
CDR3: CATRDIRRGTDTQYF
D: -
V: TRBV19
J: TRBJ2-3
length: 15
size: -

DNA: TGTGCCAGTAGTTTTTTCTCGACAGGGGGCAACACTGAAGCTTTCTTT
CDR3: CASSFFSTGGNTEAFF
D: TRBD1
V: TRBV19
J: TRBJ1-1
length: 16
size: -

DNA: TGCGCCAGCAGCCTAAGACAGTCAACGGATACGCAGTATTTT
CDR3: CASSLRQSTDTQYF
D: -
V: TRBV5-1
J: TRBJ2-3
length: 14
size: few

DNA: TGTGCCAGCAGCCAAGATCGCGGGGCTCCTGGAAACACCATATATTTT
CDR3: CASSQDRGAPGNTIYF
D: -
V: TRBV4-2
J: TRBJ1-3
length: 16
size: -